These T cell receptor beta chains were read from a single sample in a study of cytomegalovirus exposure and HLA in healthy donors. The method was immunoSEQ multiplex PCR; TCRdb's version includes in-frame clones alone and lacks a portion of them. The listing contains 95,000 to 110,000 clones. The sample taken for sequencing was PBMCs. All receptors derive from a middle-aged man in good health and CMV-seronegative. Both conserved end residues are part of each CDR3. D genes are given only for firm matches.

D	V	J	DNA	CDR3
-	TRBV28	TRBJ1-1	TGTGCCAGCAACCCGGGCACTGAAGCTTTCTTT	CASNPGTEAFF
TRBD2	TRBV2	TRBJ2-7	TGTGCCAGCAGTGAGCTAGCGGGGGGCTCCTACGAGCAGTACTTC	CASSELAGGSYEQYF
TRBD1	TRBV27	TRBJ2-7	TGTGCCAGCACTACCGGGACAGGGCCCTACGAGCAGTACTTC	CASTTGTGPYEQYF
-	TRBV5-6	TRBJ1-2	TGTGCCAGCAGCTTGGCGACAGTCAGCTATGGCTACACCTTC	CASSLATVSYGYTF
-	TRBV7-6	TRBJ2-2	TGTGCCAGCAGCTTAAGGGGCGGGGAGCTGTTTTTT	CASSLRGGELFF
-	TRBV4-1	TRBJ1-3	TGCGCCAGCAGCCAAGGTCCTCAAGGGCAGGGAGGAAACACCATATATTTT	CASSQGPQGQGGNTIYF
TRBD1	TRBV7-2	TRBJ2-6	TGTGCCAGCAGCTTAGAGGGACAGCTCTCTGGGGCCAACGTCCTGACTTTC	CASSLEGQLSGANVLTF
TRBD1	TRBV7-8	TRBJ1-6	TGTGCCAGCAGCCCAGGACAGGGGGAAAATTCACCCCTCCACTTT	CASSPGQGENSPLHF
TRBD2	TRBV4-1	TRBJ2-7	TGCGCCAGCAGCCAAGGAGAAGGACTAGCGGACTACGAGCAGTACTTC	CASSQGEGLADYEQYF
-	TRBV5-1	TRBJ2-5	TGCGCCAGCAGCCCCACCAGGGTAGGAGAGACCCAGTACTTC	CASSPTRVGETQYF
-	TRBV9	TRBJ1-4	TGTGCCAGCAGCGCGTCAGGGGCAACTAATGAAAAACTGTTTTTT	CASSASGATNEKLFF
-	TRBV18	TRBJ1-2	TGTGCCAGCTCACCACGCCAGGGTTCTAACTATGGCTACACCTTC	CASSPRQGSNYGYTF
-	TRBV7-9	TRBJ1-6	TGTGCCAGCAAAAAGACAGGTCAAAATTCACCCCTCCACTTT	CASKKTGQNSPLHF
-	TRBV5-1	TRBJ2-5	TGCGCCAGCAGCGGGGGCGGGAGTGAGACCCAGTACTTC	CASSGGGSETQYF
-	TRBV6-5	TRBJ1-6	TGTGCCAGCAGGGCGAACAGGAATTCACCCCTCCACTTT	CASRANRNSPLHF
-	TRBV10-1	TRBJ2-2	TGCGCCAGCAGTCCGGACTCAACCGGGGAGCTGTTTTTT	CASSPDSTGELFF
-	TRBV7-8	TRBJ1-6	TGTGCCAGCAGCTTAGCGTCGGGGGTTTCACCCCTCCACTTT	CASSLASGVSPLHF
-	TRBV5-1	TRBJ1-1	TGCGCCAGCAGCTTGGCCACGGACAGGAACACTGAAGCTTTCTTT	CASSLATDRNTEAFF
-	TRBV10-3	TRBJ2-2	TGTGCCATCAGCGAAGGACAGCAAATCACCGGGGAGCTGTTTTTT	CAISEGQQITGELFF
-	TRBV20-1	TRBJ2-7	TGCAGTGCTCCAGACAGGTACGAGCAGTACTTC	CSAPDRYEQYF
-	TRBV2	TRBJ2-5	TGTGCCAGCAGAACACAGGGATACGAGACCCAGTACTTC	CASRTQGYETQYF
-	TRBV27	TRBJ2-1	TGTGCCAGCAGTTTAACCCAGGGCCCTAATGAGCAGTTCTTC	CASSLTQGPNEQFF
TRBD1	TRBV10-3	TRBJ1-2	TGTGCCATCAGTGAGCGGCAGGGGGCCAACTATGGCTACACCTTC	CAISERQGANYGYTF
-	TRBV9	TRBJ1-1	TGTGCCAGCAGCGCCCGGCTAGGGGGGGCCGGCACTGAAGCTTTCTTT	CASSARLGGAGTEAFF
TRBD2	TRBV2	TRBJ2-1	TGTGCCAGCTCAAGACTAGCGGGCTCCTACAATGAGCAGTTCTTC	CASSRLAGSYNEQFF
TRBD2	TRBV29-1	TRBJ2-1	TGCAGCGTTGTTGGGTCTAGCGGGATCTCCTACAATGAGCAGTTCTTC	CSVVGSSGISYNEQFF
-	TRBV10-2	TRBJ1-5	TGCGCCAGCAACCCGACAAGGGGTCAGCCCCAGCATTTT	CASNPTRGQPQHF
TRBD1	TRBV19	TRBJ1-5	TGTGCCAGTAGTATTGACAGGGCGGGTAATCAGCCCCAGCATTTT	CASSIDRAGNQPQHF
-	TRBV9	TRBJ2-7	TGTGCCAGCAGCGTAGGAAGAGGCAAGGCCTACGAGCAGTACTTC	CASSVGRGKAYEQYF
TRBD1	TRBV19	TRBJ1-1	TGTGCCAGTAGTGCACTACAGGGGACTGAAGCTTTCTTT	CASSALQGTEAFF
TRBD1	TRBV6-4	TRBJ1-1	TGTGCCAGCAGCCGGGACAGGGGGAGGGACACTGAAGCTTTCTTT	CASSRDRGRDTEAFF
-	TRBV10-3	TRBJ1-2	TGTGCCATCAGTGAGTCAGGGGGGGCCGACCTTTACACCTTC	CAISESGGADLYTF
-	TRBV7-2	TRBJ2-7	TGTGCCAGCAGCTTAGGTATAAATTTCTACGAGCAGTACTTC	CASSLGINFYEQYF